This T cell receptor (beta chain) derives from a study of blood T cell repertoires in COVID-19 (dated by TCRdb to between 2020 and 2021). For context, the study as a whole: The collaborator samples originated in the United States, Italy and Spain and spanned the acute and convalescent phases of COVID-19. The prospective study material was composed of cDNA or gDNA derived from T cells, B-cell-depleted T cells, or PBMCs. The dataset comprised deeply sampled blood TCRbeta repertoires from subjects exposed to, actively infected with, or recovered from COVID-19. The repertoires were released in a freely available public database meant as a resource for research on the immune response to SARS-CoV-2. Samples came from the ongoing ImmuneRACE study (first 160 participants) plus 1,254 subjects from 6 global collaborators. Nearly every sample came with metadata listing a de-identified subject ID, COVID-19 status, age in years and sex. Where HLA class I and class II types were available, the types were taken from metadata supplied by the sample provider, not from assay-based typing. The study at large found these results: The quantity of clinical and demographic metadata differed by source and by participant and was supplied without curation.

TCRbeta CDR3 regions were amplified from genomic DNA by means of the immunoSEQ Assay, a bias-controlled multiplex PCR. The authors' pipeline ran thus. The number of nucleated cells in each sample was estimated from the amplification of reference gene primers within the assay. To quantify the absolute abundance of each unique TCRbeta CDR3 rearrangement, sequence reads were collapsed and filtered. For each sample, productive Simpson clonality was calculated as the square root of Simpson's diversity index over productive rearrangements. The source is immuneACCESS, and TCRdb retained only in-frame sequences with V and J called. Part of the clones is not carried over; for the studies checked, unresolved V genes explain less than half of this, and the remainder is unexplained. V and J calls and clone size come straight from that table; D and trimming were deduced from the DNA. This sample gives 110,000 or so clones in total; roughly 84% of them show up just once. The top ten hold 3.4% of the sample.

Collaborating institutions collected whole blood in K2EDTA tubes following their own protocols. Collaborator samples were shipped for TCRbeta analysis as frozen whole blood, isolated PBMCs, or DNA extracted from either sample type. A remark on this clone: The clone's antigen remains unknown. It has no much larger one-base neighbor in the sample; base qualities were not kept.

From V the trimming removes 5 bases and from J it removes 8 bases, while the gene matches leave 5 bases of the junction unaccounted for. The CDR3 goes from the cysteine to the phenylalanine over 13 residues. Of all the DNA, just the CDR3 is kept, 39 bases in frame from base 1. CDR1 and CDR2 (SGHRS, YFSETQ) derive from the germline V gene. The chain is made from TRBV5-1 and TRBJ2-1, and TRBD1 matches 9 of the central bases. The sequencing sample was made of peripheral blood. The clonotype originates from a man in his forties with acute or convalescent COVID-19. The sequence in DNA is TGCGCCAGCAGAACAGGGGGCAGTGATGAGCAGTTCTTC. It specifies CASRTGGSDEQFF.